This T cell receptor (beta chain) comes out of a study of blood T cell repertoires in COVID-19. Study-level background: The cDNA or gDNA used as material had been derived from T cells, B-cell-depleted T cells, or PBMCs.

TCRdb keeps only in-frame clones here, not all; method: immunoSEQ multiplex PCR. The table records hundreds of thousands of clones, 80% to 90% of them present only once. This CDR3 is built from 15 residues. J gave up 5 bases and V 6 bases, and 8 bases lay outside the gene matches. Germline V lookup: CDR1 MNHEY, CDR2 SMNVEV (reference sequence). Patients in Seattle were enrolled during active infection, then followed longitudinally. This TCR was recovered from a woman in her sixties or seventies with COVID-19, enrolled during active disease. The chain carries TRBV27 and TRBJ1-5, with 9 positions matching TRBD1. The sequenced sample was peripheral blood. CDR3 nucleotides: TGTGCCAGCAGGATGGGGACAGGGAGGGATCAGCCCCAGCATTTT. Protein sequence: CASRMGTGRDQPQHF.